This T cell receptor (beta chain) emerged from a study of Ad26.COV2.S vaccination and SARS-CoV-2 variants. A note on this clone: Sequence at one end of the junction differs from germline and may be a read error.

TCRdb's copy holds only in-frame clones and misses some; the assay was immunoSEQ multiplex PCR. This table holds 150,000 to 200,000 clones, around 85% found once. Germline CDR1 KGHDR, CDR2 SFDVKD. This CDR3 spans 13 amino acids. The sequence was collected from a human donor who had recovered from COVID-19. Sequencing was performed on peripheral blood, taken after recovery from COVID-19. The chain employs TRBV24-1 and TRBJ1-1; no reliable D call. The CDR3 loop reads CATSGRANTEAFF. DNA of the CDR3: TGTGCCACCAGTGGACGGGCGAACACTGAGGCTTTCTTT.